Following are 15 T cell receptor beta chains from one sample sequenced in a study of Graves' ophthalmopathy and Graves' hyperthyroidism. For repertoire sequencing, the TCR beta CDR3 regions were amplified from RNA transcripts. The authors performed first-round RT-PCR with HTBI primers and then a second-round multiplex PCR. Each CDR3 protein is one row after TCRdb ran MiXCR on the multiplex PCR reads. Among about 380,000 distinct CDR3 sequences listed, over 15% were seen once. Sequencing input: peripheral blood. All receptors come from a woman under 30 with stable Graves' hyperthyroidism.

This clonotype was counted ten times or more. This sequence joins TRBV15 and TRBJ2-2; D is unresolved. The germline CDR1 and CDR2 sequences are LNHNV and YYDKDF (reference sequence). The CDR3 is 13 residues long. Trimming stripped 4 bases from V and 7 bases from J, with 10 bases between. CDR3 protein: CATSISRSGELFF. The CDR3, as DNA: TGTGCCACCAGCATTTCCAGGAGCGGGGAGCTGTTTTTT.

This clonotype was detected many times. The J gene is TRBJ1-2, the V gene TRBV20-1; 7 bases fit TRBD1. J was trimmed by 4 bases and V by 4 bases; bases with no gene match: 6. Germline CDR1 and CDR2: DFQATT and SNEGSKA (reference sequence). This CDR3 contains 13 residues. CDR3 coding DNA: TGCAGTGCTATTGCGGACAGGAGCTATGGCTACACCTTC. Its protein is CSAIADRSYGYTF.

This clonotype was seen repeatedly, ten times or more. CDR3: CASSYRLGQGGGETQYF. The CDR3 nucleotides are TGTGCCAGCAGTTATCGGCTCGGGCAGGGGGGTGGAGAGACCCAGTACTTC. This chain uses TRBV7-2 with TRBJ2-5; maybe TRBD1 (7 bases). Per germline, CDR1 SGHTA and CDR2 FQGNSA. V was clipped by 6 bases and J by 4 bases, with 24 bases between them. The CDR3 has 17 residues.

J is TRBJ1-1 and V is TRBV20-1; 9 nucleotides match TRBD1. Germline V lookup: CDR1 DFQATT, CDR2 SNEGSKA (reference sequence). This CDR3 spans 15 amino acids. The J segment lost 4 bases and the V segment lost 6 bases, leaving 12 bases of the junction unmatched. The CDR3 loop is CSATPDRGWSTEAFF. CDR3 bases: TGCAGTGCCACCCCGGACAGGGGCTGGAGCACTGAAGCTTTCTTT.

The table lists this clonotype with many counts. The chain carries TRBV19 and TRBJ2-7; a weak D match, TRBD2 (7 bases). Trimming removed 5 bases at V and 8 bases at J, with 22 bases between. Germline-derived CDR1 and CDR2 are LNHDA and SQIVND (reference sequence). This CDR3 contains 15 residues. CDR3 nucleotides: TGTGCCAGTAGTTCCTTCAAGGGGGGGACGAGTAAGCAGTACTTC. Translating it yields CASSSFKGGTSKQYF.

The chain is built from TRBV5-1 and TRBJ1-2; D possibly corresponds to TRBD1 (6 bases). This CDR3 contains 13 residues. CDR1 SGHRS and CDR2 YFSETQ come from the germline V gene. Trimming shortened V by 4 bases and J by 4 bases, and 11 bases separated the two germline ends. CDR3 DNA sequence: TGCGCCAGCAGCCGAGGACAGAGCTATGGCTACACCTTC. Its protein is CASSRGQSYGYTF.

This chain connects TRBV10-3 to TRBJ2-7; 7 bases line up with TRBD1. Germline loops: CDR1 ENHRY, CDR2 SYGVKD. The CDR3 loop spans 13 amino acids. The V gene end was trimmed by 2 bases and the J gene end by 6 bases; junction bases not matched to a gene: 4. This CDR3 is CAISEEQGSEQYF. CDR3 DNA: TGTGCCATCAGTGAGGAACAGGGGAGCGAGCAGTACTTC.

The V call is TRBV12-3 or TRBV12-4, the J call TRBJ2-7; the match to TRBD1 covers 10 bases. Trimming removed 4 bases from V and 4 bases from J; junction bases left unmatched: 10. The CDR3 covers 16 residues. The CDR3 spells CASSSYGQGGRYEQYF. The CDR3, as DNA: TGTGCCAGCAGTTCCTACGGACAGGGGGGTCGGTACGAGCAGTACTTC.

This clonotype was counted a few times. Here the CDR3 reads CASSLSAGMNTEAFF. The CDR3 DNA sequence: TGTGCCAGCAGTTTATCAGCAGGCATGAACACTGAAGCTTTCTTT. The genes are TRBV27 and TRBJ1-1; the D is unclear. The CDR3 is made up of 15 amino acids. Trimming took off 0 bases at V and 0 bases at J, with 8 bases between the two ends. CDR1 is MNHEY and CDR2 is SMNVEV in the germline V gene (reference sequence).

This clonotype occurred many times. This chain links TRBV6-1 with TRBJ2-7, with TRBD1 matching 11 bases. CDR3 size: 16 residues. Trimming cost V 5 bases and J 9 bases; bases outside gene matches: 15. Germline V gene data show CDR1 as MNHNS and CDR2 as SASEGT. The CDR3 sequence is CASSLGQGARLRLQYF. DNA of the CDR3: TGTGCCAGCAGTCTTGGACAGGGGGCACGACTTCGGTTGCAGTACTTC.

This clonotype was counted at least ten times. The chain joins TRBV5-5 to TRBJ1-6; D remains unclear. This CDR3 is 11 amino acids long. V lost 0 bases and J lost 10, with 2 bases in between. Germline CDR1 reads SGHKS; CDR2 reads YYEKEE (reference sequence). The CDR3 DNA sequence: TGTGCCAGCAGCTTGGACTCACCCCTCCACTTT. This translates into CASSLDSPLHF.

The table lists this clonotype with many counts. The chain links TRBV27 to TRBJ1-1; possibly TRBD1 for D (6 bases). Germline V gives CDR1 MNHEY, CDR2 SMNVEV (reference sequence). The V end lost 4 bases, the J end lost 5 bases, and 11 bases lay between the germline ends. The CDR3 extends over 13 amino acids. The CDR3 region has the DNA TGTGCCAGCAGTTCACAGGGAAGGACTGAAGCTTTCTTT. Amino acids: CASSSQGRTEAFF.

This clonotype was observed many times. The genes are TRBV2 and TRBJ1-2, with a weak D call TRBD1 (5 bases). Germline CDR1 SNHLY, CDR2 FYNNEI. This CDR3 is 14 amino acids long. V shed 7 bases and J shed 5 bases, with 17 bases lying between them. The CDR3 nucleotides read TGTGCCAGCATAAGGACACGCCCGTCGTATGGCTACACCTTC. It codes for CASIRTRPSYGYTF. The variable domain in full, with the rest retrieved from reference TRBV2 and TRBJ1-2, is EPEVTQTPSHQVTQMGQEVILRCVPISNHLYFYWYRQILGQKVEFLVSFYNNEISEKSEIFDDQFSVERPDGSNFTLKIRSTKLEDSAMYFCASIRTRPSYGYTFGSGTRLTVV.

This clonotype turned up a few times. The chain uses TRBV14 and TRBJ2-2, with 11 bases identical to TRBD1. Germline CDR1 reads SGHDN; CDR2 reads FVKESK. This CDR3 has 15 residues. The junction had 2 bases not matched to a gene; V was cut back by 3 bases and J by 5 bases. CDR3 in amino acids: CASSHGQGATGELFF. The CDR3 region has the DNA TGTGCCAGCAGCCACGGACAGGGGGCAACCGGGGAGCTGTTTTTT.

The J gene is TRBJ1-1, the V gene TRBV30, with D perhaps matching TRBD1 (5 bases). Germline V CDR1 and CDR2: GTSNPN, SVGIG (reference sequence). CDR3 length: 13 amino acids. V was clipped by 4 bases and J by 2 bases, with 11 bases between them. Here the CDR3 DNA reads TGTGCCTGGACCCCAGGGTTTAACACTGAAGCTTTCTTT. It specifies CAWTPGFNTEAFF.